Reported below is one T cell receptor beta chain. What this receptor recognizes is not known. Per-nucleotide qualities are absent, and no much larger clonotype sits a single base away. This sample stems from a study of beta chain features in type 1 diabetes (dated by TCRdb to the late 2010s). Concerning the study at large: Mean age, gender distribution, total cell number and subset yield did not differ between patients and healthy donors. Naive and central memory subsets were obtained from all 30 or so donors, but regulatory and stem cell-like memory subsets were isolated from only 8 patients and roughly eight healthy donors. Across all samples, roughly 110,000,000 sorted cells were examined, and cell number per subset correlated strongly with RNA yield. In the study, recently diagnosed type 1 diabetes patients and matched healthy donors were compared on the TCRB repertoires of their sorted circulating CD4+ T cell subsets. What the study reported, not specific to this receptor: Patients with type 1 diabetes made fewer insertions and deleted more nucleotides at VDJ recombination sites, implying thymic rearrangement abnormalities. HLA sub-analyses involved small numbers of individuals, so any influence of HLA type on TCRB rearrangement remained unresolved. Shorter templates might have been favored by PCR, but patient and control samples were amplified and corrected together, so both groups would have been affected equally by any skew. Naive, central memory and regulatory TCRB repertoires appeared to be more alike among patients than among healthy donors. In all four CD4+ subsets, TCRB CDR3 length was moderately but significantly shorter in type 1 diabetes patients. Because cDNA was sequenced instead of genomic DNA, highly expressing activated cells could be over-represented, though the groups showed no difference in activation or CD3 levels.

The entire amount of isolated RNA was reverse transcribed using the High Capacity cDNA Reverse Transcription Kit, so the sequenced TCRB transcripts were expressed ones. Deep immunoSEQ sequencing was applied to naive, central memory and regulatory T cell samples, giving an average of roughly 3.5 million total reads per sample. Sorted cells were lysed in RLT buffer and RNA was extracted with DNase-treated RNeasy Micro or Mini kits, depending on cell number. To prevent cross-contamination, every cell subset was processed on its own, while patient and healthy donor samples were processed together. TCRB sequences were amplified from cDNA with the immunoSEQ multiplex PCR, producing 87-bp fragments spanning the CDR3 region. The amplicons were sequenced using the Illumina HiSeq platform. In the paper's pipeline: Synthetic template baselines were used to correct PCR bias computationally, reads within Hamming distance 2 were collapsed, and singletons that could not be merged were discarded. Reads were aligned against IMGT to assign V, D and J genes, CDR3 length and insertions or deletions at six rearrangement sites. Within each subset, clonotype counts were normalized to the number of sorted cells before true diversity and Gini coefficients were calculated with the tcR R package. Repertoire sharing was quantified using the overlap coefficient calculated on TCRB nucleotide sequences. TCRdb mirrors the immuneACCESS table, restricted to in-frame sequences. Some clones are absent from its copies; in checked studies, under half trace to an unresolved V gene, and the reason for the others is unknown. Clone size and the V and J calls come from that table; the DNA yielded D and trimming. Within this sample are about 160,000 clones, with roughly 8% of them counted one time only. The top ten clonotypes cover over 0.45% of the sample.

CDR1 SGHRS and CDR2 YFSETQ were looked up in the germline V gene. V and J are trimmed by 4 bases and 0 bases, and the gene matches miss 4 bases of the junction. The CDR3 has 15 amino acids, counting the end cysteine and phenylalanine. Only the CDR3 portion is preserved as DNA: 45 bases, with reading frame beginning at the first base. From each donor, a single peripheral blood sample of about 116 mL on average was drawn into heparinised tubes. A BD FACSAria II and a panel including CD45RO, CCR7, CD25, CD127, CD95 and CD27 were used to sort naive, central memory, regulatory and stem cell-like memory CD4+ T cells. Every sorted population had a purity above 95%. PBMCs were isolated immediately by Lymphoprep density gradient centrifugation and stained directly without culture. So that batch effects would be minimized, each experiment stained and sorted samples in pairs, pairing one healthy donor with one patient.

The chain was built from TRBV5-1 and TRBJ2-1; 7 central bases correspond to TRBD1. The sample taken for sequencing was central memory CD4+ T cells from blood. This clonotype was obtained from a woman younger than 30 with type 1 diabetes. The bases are TGCGCCAGCAGCCAGGACAGGAGCTCCTACAATGAGCAGTTCTTC. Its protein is CASSQDRSSYNEQFF.